The 30 T cell receptor beta chains given below trace back to one sample, sequenced in a study of T cells in Graves' hyperthyroidism and ophthalmopathy (dated by TCRdb to about 2019). Library construction relied on multiplex PCR. The sequencer listed for this sample is Illumina HiSeq 2000. TCR beta CDR3 regions were amplified from RNA transcripts. The first round of RT-PCR for the TCR CDR3 was performed with the HTBI primer set and the Qiagen OneStep RT-PCR kit. TCRdb reworked the public reads: Q25 trimming with fastp, MiXCR clone assembly, productive beta chains retained. Every entry covers one CDR3 protein and lists the most common genes and DNA from its rows. The sample table shows 400,000 to 550,000 distinct CDR3 sequences, and approximately 14% are seen once. Of the sample, over 15% falls within the top ten clones. The source material was blood. The receptors here all came from a woman between 18 and 29 years old with Graves' hyperthyroidism.

V is TRBV28 and J is TRBJ2-7; TRBD1 aligns across 10 bases. Germline V gives CDR1 MDHEN, CDR2 SYDVKM. The CDR3 has 16 residues. Trimming at V came to 4 bases and at J to 5 bases, leaving 11 bases not matched to a gene. DNA for the CDR3: TGTGCCAGCAGTTGGGTTTGGGACAGGGGTGGGAACGAGCAGTACTTC. Amino acids: CASSWVWDRGGNEQYF.

Many counts were recorded for this clonotype. The CDR3 reads CSAPNRARGETQYF. In DNA, the CDR3 is TGCAGTGCCCCCAACAGGGCACGGGGGGAGACCCAGTACTTC. The chain combines TRBV20-1 with TRBJ2-5; D could derive from TRBD1 or TRBD2 (6 bases each). Germline CDR1 reads DFQATT; CDR2 reads SNEGSKA (reference sequence). Trimming cost V 6 bases and J 5 bases, with 19 bases left between them. The CDR3 consists of 14 residues.

A single count supports this clonotype. An end of the junction does not agree with germline; a read error may underlie this. The genes are TRBV19 and TRBJ2-5; D not resolved. Germline V gene lookup returns CDR1 LNHDA and CDR2 SQIVND (reference sequence). CDR3 length equals 13 residues. CDR3 loop: CANSSRPGETQYF. The CDR3 DNA reads as TGTGCCAATAGTTCCAGACCCGGGGAGACCCAGTACTTC. The whole variable domain, filled in from reference TRBV19 and TRBJ2-5, reads DGGITQSPKYLFRKEGQNVTLSCEQNLNHDAMYWYRQDPGQGLRLIYYSQIVNDFQKGDIAEGYSVSREKKESFPLTVTSAQKNPTAFYLCANSSRPGETQYFGPGTRLLVL.

The chain uses TRBV28 and TRBJ2-5, with 11 bases that match TRBD2. Germline values: CDR1 MDHEN, CDR2 SYDVKM. Germline trimming cut 6 bases from V and 1 base from J; bases unmatched to any gene: 7. The CDR3 has 16 residues. The CDR3 spells CASSLSTSGIQETQYF. In DNA form, the CDR3 reads TGTGCCAGCAGCCTATCGACTAGCGGGATCCAAGAGACCCAGTACTTC.

At least ten counts were recorded for this clonotype. The chain links TRBV27 to TRBJ1-2; perhaps TRBD1 as D (5 bases). This CDR3 is 13 amino acids long. Germline CDR1 MNHEY, CDR2 SMNVEV (reference sequence). The V end was cut by 3 bases, the J end by 4 bases, with 9 bases between. Here the CDR3 reads CASSFGGSYGYTF. CDR3 bases: TGTGCCAGCAGTTTCGGGGGGAGCTATGGCTACACCTTC.

With respect to this clonotype: The germline gene is not matched at one end of the junction; a read error may be the cause. V is TRBV6-1 and J is TRBJ2-1, with 12 bases fitting TRBD2. CDR3 size: 16 residues. Germline V gives CDR1 MNHNS, CDR2 SASEGT. CDR3 coding DNA: TGTGCCAGCAGTGAAAGGCTAGGGCTAGCGGGAGGGGCGAGGGTCTTC. Translation: CASSERLGLAGGARVF.

This clonotype was counted at least ten times. CDR3 sequence (DNA): TGTGCCAGCAGTGACAAGGGCGGGGGGGATGGCTACACCTTC. Translated, it gives CASSDKGGGDGYTF. The V and J genes are TRBV2 and TRBJ1-2; D is perhaps TRBD1 (5 bases). Germline V gene lookup returns CDR1 SNHLY and CDR2 FYNNEI. With 3 bases removed from V and 6 bases from J, the gap between germline ends came to 14 bases. This CDR3 contains 14 residues. Drawing the rest from reference TRBV2 and TRBJ1-2, the complete variable domain is EPEVTQTPSHQVTQMGQEVILRCVPISNHLYFYWYRQILGQKVEFLVSFYNNEISEKSEIFDDQFSVERPDGSNFTLKIRSTKLEDSAMYFCASSDKGGGDGYTFGSGTRLTVV.

J is TRBJ1-1 and V is TRBV2; 9 bases are shared with TRBD1. The CDR3 is 16 amino acids. Germline lookup yields CDR1 SNHLY and CDR2 FYNNEI. V was clipped by 3 bases and J by 5 bases; unmatched bases: 10. The CDR3 DNA sequence: TGTGCCAGCAGTGACCTCCGGGACAGGGAGGGAACTGAAGCTTTCTTT. Translating it yields CASSDLRDREGTEAFF.

On this clonotype: A much more abundant neighbour one base away suggests this may be a read error. The CDR3 DNA reads TGTGCCAGCAGCCCCTCGGCCCGGGGCTCCTACGAGCAGTACGTC. Encoded protein: CASSPSARGSYEQYV. The rearrangement joins TRBV3-1 to TRBJ2-7; the D gene is possibly TRBD2 (5 bases). Trimming removed 4 bases at V and 0 bases at J, with 13 bases between. The germline gives CDR1 LGHDT, CDR2 YNNKEL (reference sequence). CDR3 length: 15 residues.

This clonotype was seen many times. The chain employs TRBV14 and TRBJ2-7; possible D gene TRBD1, 6 bases. This CDR3 has 14 residues. V gave up 4 bases and J gave up 6 bases, with 16 bases separating them. Per the germline V gene, CDR1 is SGHDN and CDR2 is FVKESK. Written as DNA, the CDR3 is TGTGCCAGCAGCCGGCGACAGGCCGCCGCCGAGCAGTACTTC. This translates into CASSRRQAAAEQYF.

This clonotype occurred many times. The chain is built from TRBV24-1 and TRBJ2-5; 11 bases line up with TRBD2. The germline V gene has CDR1 KGHDR and CDR2 SFDVKD. V lost 0 bases, J lost 7 bases, and 12 bases stayed unmatched. The CDR3 runs to 18 residues. The DNA for the CDR3 is TGTGCCACCAGTGATTTGCCGAAAACTAGCGGGAGTCGGGTGACCCAGTACTTC. It codes for CATSDLPKTSGSRVTQYF.

This clonotype was recorded many times. V is TRBV4-1 and J is TRBJ2-5; D ambiguous. Looked up from germline, CDR1 is MGHRA and CDR2 is YSYEKL. CDR3 length: 13 residues. The V and J ends lost 3 bases and 6 bases respectively, with 11 bases between them. This chain's CDR3 is CASSQRLVKTQYF. In DNA, the CDR3 is TGCGCCAGCAGCCAGAGGCTAGTGAAGACCCAGTACTTC.

This clonotype appeared a few times. V is TRBV20-1 and J is TRBJ2-1, with 9 bases that match TRBD1. CDR1 and CDR2 (germline): DFQATT, SNEGSKA (reference sequence). V shed 3 bases and J 5 bases; nucleotides not matched to a gene: 8. The CDR3 consists of 15 residues. CDR3 in DNA: TGCAGTGCTAGTTTCTTCGACAGGGGGAACAATGAGCAGTTCTTC. Amino acids: CSASFFDRGNNEQFF.

Many counts were recorded for this clonotype. This sequence joins TRBV6-2 or TRBV6-3 and TRBJ1-6, with TRBD1 as a possible D gene (6 bases). The CDR3 runs 15 residues. The V end was cut by 2 bases, the J end by 14 bases, with 19 bases between. Looked up from germline, CDR1 is MNHEY and CDR2 is SVGEGT. CDR3 nucleotide sequence: TGTGCCAGCAGTTACCGCGGGACATTATCCGGAGCCCTCCACTTT. It is translated as CASSYRGTLSGALHF.

This clonotype has at least ten counts. This chain joins TRBV15 and TRBJ2-5, with TRBD2 matching 11 bases. The CDR3 is made up of 13 amino acids. Germline CDR1 is LNHNV and CDR2 is YYDKDF (reference sequence). Trimming cost V 7 bases and J 7 bases; bases outside gene matches: 5. CDR3 coding DNA: TGTGCCACCAAACTAGCGGGAGAAGGGACCCAGTACTTC. Translating it yields CATKLAGEGTQYF. The whole variable domain, filled in from reference TRBV15 and TRBJ2-5, reads DAMVIQNPRYQVTQFGKPVTLSCSQTLNHNVMYWYQQKSSQAPKLLFHYYDKDFNNEADTPDNFQSRRPNTSFCFLDIRSPGLGDTAMYLCATKLAGEGTQYFGPGTRLLVL.

This clonotype was picked up many times. V and J are TRBV10-3 and TRBJ2-2; D is perhaps TRBD1 or TRBD2 (5 bases each). CDR1 and CDR2 from the germline V gene are ENHRY and SYGVKD. V lost 11 bases and J lost 0, with 25 bases in between. The CDR3 contains 18 residues. CDR3 coding DNA: TGTGCCGCTTCATCCGGGACGGAAGATTTTACGAACACCGGGGAGCTGTTTTTT. Protein product: CAASSGTEDFTNTGELFF.

This clonotype was seen many times. The chain couples TRBV5-1 to TRBJ2-3, with no clear D. The CDR3 contains 14 residues. CDR1 and CDR2 (germline): SGHRS, YFSETQ. Trimming shortened V by 4 bases and J by 2 bases, and 11 bases separated the two germline ends. DNA of the CDR3: TGCGCCAGCAGCCCCCCGGAACTCACAGATACGCAGTATTTT. Its protein is CASSPPELTDTQYF.

This rearrangement joins TRBV6-1 to TRBJ1-2; 7 bases are a match to TRBD1. There are 14 residues in the CDR3. The germline gives CDR1 MNHNS, CDR2 SASEGT. V dropped 6 bases and J dropped 2; count of bases not matched to a gene: 6. The DNA for the CDR3 is TGTGCCAGCAGCACCAGGGGGAAGAACTATGGCTACACCTTC. The encoded protein is CASSTRGKNYGYTF.

This clonotype was detected a few times. This sequence joins TRBV7-3 and TRBJ2-5, with 10 nucleotides matching TRBD1. Trimming removed 1 base from V and 5 bases from J; junction bases left unmatched: 10. CDR3 length: 17 amino acids. Germline values: CDR1 SGHTA, CDR2 FQGTGA. The CDR3 region has the DNA TGTGCCAGCAGCTTAAGGGGTCGGACAGGGGGGCGGGAGACCCAGTACTTC. It encodes CASSLRGRTGGRETQYF.

This clonotype was recorded many times. The J gene is TRBJ1-5, the V gene TRBV7-2, with D unclear. CDR1 and CDR2 (germline): SGHTA, FQGNSA. This CDR3 is built from 12 residues. The V and J ends lost 5 bases and 9 bases respectively, with 11 bases between them. The CDR3 DNA reads TGTGCCAGCAGCCGAGACCGGCGGCCCCAGCATTTT. It yields the protein CASSRDRRPQHF.

This clonotype was recorded at least ten times. This chain uses TRBV11-2 with TRBJ2-3; D unresolved. V was trimmed by 5 bases and J by 3 bases, leaving 0 bases between them. This CDR3 has 10 amino acids. Germline CDR1 and CDR2: SGHAT and FQNNGV. CDR3 protein: CASSTDTQYF. The CDR3 DNA sequence: TGTGCCAGCAGCACAGATACGCAGTATTTT.

Many counts were recorded for this clonotype. The chain combines TRBV18 with TRBJ1-6; D is perhaps TRBD1 (5 bases). Trimming stripped 2 bases from V and 15 bases from J, with 11 bases between. This CDR3 has 12 residues. Germline V lookup: CDR1 KGHSH, CDR2 LQKENI. In DNA, the CDR3 is TGTGCCAGCTCACCAGAGGGACGTCACCTCCACTTT. Protein: CASSPEGRHLHF.

This clonotype showed up many times. The V call is TRBV11-2, the J call TRBJ2-1; D gene unclear. This CDR3 comprises 16 residues. Germline V gene lookup returns CDR1 SGHAT and CDR2 FQNNGV. The V gene lost 3 bases and the J gene lost 0 bases, with 12 bases spanning the gap. CDR3 coding DNA: TGTGCCAGCAGCTTTGGAAGAACCCCCTCCTACAATGAGCAGTTCTTC. Its translation: CASSFGRTPSYNEQFF.

This clonotype was seen a handful of times. The chain uses TRBV5-1 and TRBJ2-7; D remains ambiguous. V lost 3 bases and J 3 bases, leaving 10 bases between the germline ends. The V gene's germline CDR1 is SGHRS and CDR2 YFSETQ. The CDR3 spans 13 residues. CDR3 residues: CASSSLPDYEQYF. CDR3 in DNA: TGCGCCAGCAGCTCCCTTCCCGACTACGAGCAGTACTTC.

The sample holds many counts of this clonotype. V is TRBV27 and J is TRBJ2-2; no clear D. Germline V gene lookup returns CDR1 MNHEY and CDR2 SMNVEV (reference sequence). The CDR3 is 11 residues long. V shed 5 bases and J shed 6 bases, with 4 bases lying between them. The CDR3 DNA follows: TGTGCCAGCAGTGCCCCCGGGGAGCTGTTTTTT. It yields the protein CASSAPGELFF.

The chain joins TRBV5-1 to TRBJ1-6; D not certain. The length of the CDR3 is 16 residues. The V gene lost 2 bases and the J gene lost 9 bases, with 18 bases spanning the gap. CDR1 and CDR2 from the germline V gene are SGHRS and YFSETQ. CDR3 nucleotide sequence: TGCGCCAGCAGCTTTGGACGGGCCGAATCGATTTCACCCCTCCACTTT. Translating gives CASSFGRAESISPLHF.

Ten or more counts support this clonotype. Because the CDR3's place on the DNA is in doubt, the DNA is left out and the CDR3 is given as listed by TCRdb. CDR3 in amino acids: CASGNPAGQGLMKNCFF. The chain is built from TRBV12-5 and TRBJ1-4; whether TRBD1, the table's D call, matches the DNA was not checked. The CDR3 is 17 amino acids in total, end residues counted. Germline-derived CDR1 and CDR2 are LGHNT and FRNRAP.

This chain joins TRBV2 and TRBJ2-3, with 7 nucleotides matching TRBD2. Germline assignment: CDR1 SNHLY and CDR2 FYNNEI. V shed 11 bases, J shed 1 base, and the junction held 0 bases outside the gene matches. The CDR3 is made up of 11 amino acids. CDR3: CAAGGTDTQYF. The CDR3 region has the DNA TGTGCCGCGGGGGGCACAGATACGCAGTATTTT. Combining the CDR3 with reference TRBV2 and TRBJ2-3 gives the whole variable domain EPEVTQTPSHQVTQMGQEVILRCVPISNHLYFYWYRQILGQKVEFLVSFYNNEISEKSEIFDDQFSVERPDGSNFTLKIRSTKLEDSAMYFCAAGGTDTQYFGPGTRLTVL.

In regard to this clonotype: This clone may be a read error of a much larger clone one base away. The gene calls are TRBV2 and TRBJ1-1; no clear D. CDR1 and CDR2 from the germline V gene are SNHLY and FYNNEI. The CDR3 extends over 13 amino acids. CDR3 amino acids: CTSSATTNTEAFF. CDR3 nucleotides: TGTACCAGCAGTGCGACAACCAACACTGAAGCTTTCTTT. Using reference TRBV2 and TRBJ1-1 for the parts outside the CDR3, the full variable domain is EPEVTQTPSHQVTQMGQEVILRCVPISNHLYFYWYRQILGQKVEFLVSFYNNEISEKSEIFDDQFSVERPDGSNFTLKIRSTKLEDSAMYFCTSSATTNTEAFFGQGTRLTVV.

The chain combines TRBV5-1 with TRBJ1-2, with 7 nucleotides matching TRBD1. Germline CDR1 is SGHRS and CDR2 is YFSETQ. The J segment lost 6 bases and the V segment lost 4 bases, leaving 12 bases of the junction unmatched. This CDR3 comprises 15 residues. This CDR3 is CASSPLTGLVDGYTF. CDR3 nucleotide sequence: TGCGCCAGCAGCCCGCTGACAGGGCTGGTTGATGGCTACACCTTC. Using reference TRBV5-1 and TRBJ1-2 for the parts outside the CDR3, the full variable domain is KAGVTQTPRYLIKTRGQQVTLSCSPISGHRSVSWYQQTPGQGLQFLFEYFSETQRNKGNFPGRFSGRQFSNSRSEMNVSTLELGDSALYLCASSPLTGLVDGYTFGSGTRLTVV.